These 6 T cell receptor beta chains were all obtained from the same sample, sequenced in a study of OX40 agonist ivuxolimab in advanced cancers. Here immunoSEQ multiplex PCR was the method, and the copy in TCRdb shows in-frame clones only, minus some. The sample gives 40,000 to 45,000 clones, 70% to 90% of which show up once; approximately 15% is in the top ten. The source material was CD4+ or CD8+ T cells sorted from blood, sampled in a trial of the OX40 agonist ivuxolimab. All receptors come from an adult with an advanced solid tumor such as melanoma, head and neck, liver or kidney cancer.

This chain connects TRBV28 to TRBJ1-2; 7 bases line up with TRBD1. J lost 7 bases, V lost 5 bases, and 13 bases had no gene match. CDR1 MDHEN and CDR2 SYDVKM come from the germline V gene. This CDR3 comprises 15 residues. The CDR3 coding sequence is TGTGCCAGCAGTCCCTCGACAGGGACATTCGGTGGCTACACCTTC. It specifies CASSPSTGTFGGYTF.

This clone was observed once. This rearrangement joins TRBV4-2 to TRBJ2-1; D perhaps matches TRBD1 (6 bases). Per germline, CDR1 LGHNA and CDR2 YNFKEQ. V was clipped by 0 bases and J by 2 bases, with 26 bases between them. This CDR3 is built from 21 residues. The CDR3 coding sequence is TGTGCCAGCAGCCAAGATCCTCCAGGGACATGGGCTAGCAGACCCTACAATGAGCAGTTCTTC. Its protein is CASSQDPPGTWASRPYNEQFF.

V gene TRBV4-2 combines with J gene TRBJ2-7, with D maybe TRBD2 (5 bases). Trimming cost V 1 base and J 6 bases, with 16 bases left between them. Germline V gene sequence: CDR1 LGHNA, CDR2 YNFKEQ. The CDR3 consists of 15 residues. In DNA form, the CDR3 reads TGTGCCAGCAGCCAAGTGGAGTCTCTAGCATCCGAGCAGTACTTC. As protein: CASSQVESLASEQYF.

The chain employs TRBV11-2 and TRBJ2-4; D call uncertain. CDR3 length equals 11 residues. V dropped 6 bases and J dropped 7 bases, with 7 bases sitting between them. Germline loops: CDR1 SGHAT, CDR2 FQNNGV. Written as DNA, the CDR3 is TGTGCCAGCAGAGGCGGTAACATTCAGTACTTC. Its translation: CASRGGNIQYF.

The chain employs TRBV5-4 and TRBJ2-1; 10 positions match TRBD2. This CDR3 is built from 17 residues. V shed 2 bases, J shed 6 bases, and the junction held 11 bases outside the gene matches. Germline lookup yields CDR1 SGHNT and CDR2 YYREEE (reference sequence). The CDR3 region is CASSLGPSGSGINEQFF. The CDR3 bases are TGTGCCAGCAGCTTAGGGCCTAGCGGGAGTGGAATCAATGAGCAGTTCTTC.

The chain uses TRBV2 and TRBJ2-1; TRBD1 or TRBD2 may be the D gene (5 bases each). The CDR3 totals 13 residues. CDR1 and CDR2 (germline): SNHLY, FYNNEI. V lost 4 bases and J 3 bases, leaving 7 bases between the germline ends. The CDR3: CASSVGVYNEQFF. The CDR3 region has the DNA TGTGCCAGCAGTGTGGGGGTCTACAATGAGCAGTTCTTC.